The clone carrying this TCR beta chain was counted once. Germline V gene data show CDR1 as MNHEY and CDR2 as SMNVEV (reference sequence). V was pared by 5 bases and J by 2 bases, with 9 bases between. This CDR3 region has 14 residues. Profiled with immunoSEQ multiplex PCR; TCRdb holds only in-frame clones, not every one. The sample has about 250,000 clones, 70% to 90% seen once. These data originate in a study of blood T cell repertoires in COVID-19. The material sequenced was PBMCs or T cells enriched from blood (not recorded which). The V call is TRBV27, the J call TRBJ1-4, with D possibly TRBD1 on 5 matching bases. The receptor was isolated from a man in his forties or fifties who had recovered from COVID-19. CDR3 sequence (DNA): TGTGCCAGCAGTGGGACTACGACTAATGAAAAACTGTTTTTT. This sequence encodes CASSGTTTNEKLFF.